The clone carrying this T cell receptor beta chain has more than one count but fewer than ten. Authors of the study amplified TCR beta CDR3 regions from RNA transcripts. Researchers ran a first-round RT-PCR on the TCR CDR3 using the HTBI primer set. TCRdb analysed the multiplex PCR reads with MiXCR anew, one entry per CDR3 protein. The repertoire has hundreds of thousands of distinct CDR3 sequences, approximately 20% of them found once; the top ten carry about 45%. These data originate in a study of T cells in Graves' hyperthyroidism and ophthalmopathy. Study-level information: Specimen type is peripheral blood, collected at initial diagnosis prior to any treatment.

The cohort's ophthalmopathy patients, a group with duration under 3 months, had a Clinical Activity Score of at least 3 and a NOSPECS grade of at least 4. Fresh peripheral blood, 9.5 to 10 ml of it, supplied the PBMCs. Germline V lookup: CDR1 SGHRS, CDR2 YFSETQ. V lost 0 bases and J lost 7; bases outside the gene matches: 5. The CDR3 length is 14 residues. Sequencing was carried out using blood. This receptor was obtained from a man aged 35 to 55 with Graves' ophthalmopathy. V gene TRBV5-1 combines with J gene TRBJ2-3, with TRBD2 identical over 7 bases. CDR3: CASSLGGGINTQYF. CDR3 DNA: TGCGCCAGCAGCTTGGGGGGGGGAATAAATACGCAGTATTTT. Variable domain in full (rest from reference TRBV5-1 and TRBJ2-3): KAGVTQTPRYLIKTRGQQVTLSCSPISGHRSVSWYQQTPGQGLQFLFEYFSETQRNKGNFPGRFSGRQFSNSRSEMNVSTLELGDSALYLCASSLGGGINTQYFGPGTRLTVL.